The 24 T cell receptor beta chains below all came from one sample that was sequenced in a study of CD8+CD57+ T cells in acquired aplastic anemia. Profiles of TCR beta VDJ and CDR3 were generated from a genomic DNA template. MiXCR was run by TCRdb on the reads, yielding one entry per CDR3 protein. The profile shows a few hundred thousand distinct CDR3 sequences, approximately 57% of them singletons. The sequencing input was sorted CD4+, CD8+, or CD8+CD57+ T cells (not recorded which) from PBMCs. The source of these receptors is a human donor with severe aplastic anemia or a healthy control (not recorded which).

The sample holds one count of this clonotype. The V gene is TRBV6-1, the J gene TRBJ1-5; tentative D call: TRBD1 (5 bases). Germline CDR1 is MNHNS and CDR2 is SASEGT. The ends were cut back, 1 base at V and 2 bases at J, with 9 bases in the middle. The CDR3 extends over 15 amino acids. In DNA form, the CDR3 reads TGTGCCAGCAGTGAAGTGGGGGTTTGCAATCAGCCCCAGCATTTT. Protein: CASSEVGVCNQPQHF.

The sample holds many counts of this clonotype. The chain is built from TRBV7-2 and TRBJ1-1, with D hard to call. From germline, CDR1 is SGHTA and CDR2 FQGNSA. The CDR3 loop spans 14 amino acids. Trimming cost V 1 base and J 5 bases, with 11 bases left between them. The CDR3 region is CASSLEVVRTEAFF. CDR3 nucleotide sequence: TGTGCCAGCAGCTTAGAGGTGGTTAGGACTGAAGCTTTCTTT.

This clonotype has ten or more counts. V usage is TRBV2 and J usage is TRBJ2-5, with D possibly TRBD1 on 5 matching bases. The CDR3 runs to 15 residues. Germline V gene lookup returns CDR1 SNHLY and CDR2 FYNNEI. V was clipped by 6 bases and J by 1 base, with 15 bases between them. The CDR3 DNA reads as TGTGCCAGCAGGGTCTCGACAGTACCCCAAGAGACCCAGTACTTC. Its protein product is CASRVSTVPQETQYF.

This sequence joins TRBV24-1 and TRBJ2-3; a weak D match, TRBD2 (6 bases). Germline CDR1 KGHDR, CDR2 SFDVKD. The CDR3 totals 16 residues. V was pared by 3 bases and J by 1 base, with 13 bases between. CDR3 sequence: CATSDRDGSGTDTQYF. In DNA form, the CDR3 reads TGTGCCACCAGTGATAGGGACGGGAGTGGCACAGATACGCAGTATTTT.

The chain has TRBV5-1 and TRBJ1-4, with TRBD1 identical over 7 bases. From germline, CDR1 is SGHRS and CDR2 YFSETQ. The CDR3 has 16 residues. Losses at the gene ends were 4 bases for V and 5 bases for J; bases not matched to a gene: 11. The chain's CDR3 is CASSDSTGLTNEKLFF. The CDR3 nucleotides read TGCGCCAGCAGCGACTCGACAGGGTTGACGAATGAAAAACTGTTTTTT.

This clonotype has ten or more counts. The chain uses TRBV20-1 and TRBJ2-1; 15 bases match TRBD2. The CDR3 runs to 16 residues. The V gene end was trimmed by 1 base and the J gene end by 9 bases; junction bases not matched to a gene: 7. CDR1 and CDR2 from the germline V gene are DFQATT and SNEGSKA (reference sequence). The CDR3 nucleotides are TGCAGTGCTAGAGGGACTAGCGGGGGGGCCGGGGTTGAGCAGTTCTTC. Its translation is CSARGTSGGAGVEQFF.

This sequence joins TRBV7-9 and TRBJ1-1; a weak D match, TRBD1 (6 bases). V lost 3 bases, J lost 5 bases, and 16 bases lay in between. This CDR3 region has 15 residues. Germline loops: CDR1 SEHNR, CDR2 FQNEAQ (reference sequence). CDR3 nucleotide sequence: TGTGCCAGCAGCTTGGTGTACAGGGAGTGGACTGAAGCTTTCTTT. It is translated as CASSLVYREWTEAFF.

The V gene is TRBV7-6, the J gene TRBJ2-1, with 7 positions matching TRBD1. CDR1 and CDR2 (germline): SGHVS, FNYEAQ. Losses at the gene ends were 2 bases for V and 9 bases for J; bases not matched to a gene: 1. The CDR3 has 12 residues. CDR3 sequence reads: CASSLRGPEQFF. The DNA for the CDR3 is TGTGCCAGCAGCTTAAGGGGGCCTGAGCAGTTCTTC.

The chain uses TRBV19 and TRBJ2-5; D possibly corresponds to TRBD2 (5 bases). The CDR3 sequence is 13 residues long. V was clipped by 5 bases and J by 4 bases, with 11 bases between them. CDR1 and CDR2 from the germline V gene are LNHDA and SQIVND (reference sequence). CDR3 loop: CASSGPGLETQYF. For the CDR3, the DNA is TGTGCCAGTAGTGGCCCGGGGTTAGAGACCCAGTACTTC.

The chain joins TRBV5-1 to TRBJ2-1; D not resolved. The CDR3 totals 14 residues. Germline V CDR1 and CDR2: SGHRS, YFSETQ. V gave up 5 bases and J gave up 5 bases, with 14 bases separating them. CDR3 DNA: TGCGCCAGCAGTGTCCCCCATGGAAACAATGAGCAGTTCTTC. Encoded protein: CASSVPHGNNEQFF.

This clonotype came up many times. The rearrangement joins TRBV6-5 to TRBJ1-2; TRBD1 is a possible D gene (5 bases). V was clipped by 2 bases and J by 6 bases, with 13 bases between them. The CDR3 is 14 amino acids. Germline V gene lookup returns CDR1 MNHEY and CDR2 SVGAGI. The CDR3 sequence: CASSYGGGYNGYTF. The CDR3 bases are TGTGCCAGCAGTTACGGGGGAGGATACAATGGCTACACCTTC.

The table lists this clonotype with many counts. The chain joins TRBV19 to TRBJ1-5; D not resolved. With 7 bases removed from V and 4 bases from J, the gap between germline ends came to 8 bases. This CDR3 spans 12 amino acids. Germline-derived CDR1 and CDR2 are LNHDA and SQIVND (reference sequence). The DNA of the CDR3 is TGTGCCAGTAATCGCGGAAATCAGCCCCAGCATTTT. It yields the protein CASNRGNQPQHF.

The V and J genes are TRBV9 and TRBJ2-1, with D tentatively TRBD2 (6 bases). Trimming stripped 2 bases from V and 2 bases from J, with 14 bases between. The germline gives CDR1 SGDLS, CDR2 YYNGEE. The CDR3 has 16 residues. CDR3 nucleotides: TGTGCCAGCAGCGTTAACCGGGACTTCCCCTACAATGAGCAGTTCTTC. It codes for CASSVNRDFPYNEQFF.

In its sample, this clonotype was seen many times. This chain uses TRBV5-1 with TRBJ1-5, with D perhaps TRBD1 (5 bases). Germline V CDR1 and CDR2: SGHRS, YFSETQ. This CDR3 comprises 15 residues. V dropped 0 bases and J dropped 7 bases, with 14 bases sitting between them. CDR3 coding DNA: TGCGCCAGCAGCTTGGAAGGGGCTAGAGGACAGCCCCAGCATTTT. Translated, it gives CASSLEGARGQPQHF.

This chain connects TRBV29-1 to TRBJ2-3; the match to TRBD2 covers 7 bases. Germline values: CDR1 SQVTM, CDR2 ANQGSEA. Trimming at V came to 3 bases and at J to 0 bases, leaving 3 bases not matched to a gene. This CDR3 spans 14 amino acids. CDR3: CSVERGSSTDTQYF. CDR3 bases: TGCAGCGTTGAGCGCGGGAGTAGCACAGATACGCAGTATTTT.

The table lists this clonotype with a few counts. The V gene is TRBV10-3, the J gene TRBJ1-2; D not resolved. V dropped 6 bases and J dropped 3 bases, with 14 bases sitting between them. The germline gives CDR1 ENHRY, CDR2 SYGVKD. The CDR3 spans 14 residues. CDR3 coding DNA: TGTGCCATCAGCGCCCCCGGGGAAGACTATGGCTACACCTTC. This codes for CAISAPGEDYGYTF.

A single count supports this clonotype. The junction does not match germline at one end; this may be a read error. V usage is TRBV18 and J usage is TRBJ1-4, with 9 bases matching TRBD1. This CDR3 is 15 amino acids long. Germline lookup yields CDR1 KGHSH and CDR2 LQKENI. The CDR3 DNA follows: TGTGCCAGCTCACAAGGGACAGGGTCCAATGAAAAACGGTTTTTT. Translated, it gives CASSQGTGSNEKRFF.

This clonotype was seen a handful of times. Since a much larger clone is just one base distant, this may be a read error. This chain connects TRBV2 to TRBJ1-6, with unresolved D. The V gene's germline CDR1 is SNHLY and CDR2 FYNNEI. CDR3 length equals 18 residues. CDR3 sequence (DNA): TGTGCCAGCAGTGAAGGTTTTTTAGGGAGCTCCTATAATCCACCCCTCCACTTT. This sequence encodes CASSEGFLGSSYNPPLHF.

Points on this clonotype: Since a much larger clone is just one base distant, this may be a read error. V and J are TRBV24-1 and TRBJ2-1, with D unclear. V was shortened by 6 bases and J by 6 bases, with 17 bases between the two germline ends. This CDR3 has 15 amino acids. CDR1 KGHDR and CDR2 SFDVKD come from the germline V gene. The CDR3 spells CATSYSFRVLNEQFF. In DNA, the CDR3 is TGTGCCACCAGTTACTCCTTCCGGGTACTCAATGAGCAGTTCTTC.

J is TRBJ2-3 and V is TRBV20-1, with TRBD2 matching over 7 bases. This CDR3 is built from 16 residues. After removal of 4 bases from V and 4 bases from J, the junction contained 14 bases not matched to a gene. Germline-derived CDR1 and CDR2 are DFQATT and SNEGSKA (reference sequence). As DNA, the CDR3 is TGCAGTGCTACCGGGACTACCTGGGGGGACCCAGATACGCAGTATTTT. It is translated as CSATGTTWGDPDTQYF.

The V gene is TRBV18, the J gene TRBJ2-1; D is tentatively TRBD1 or TRBD2 (6 bases each). V lost 4 bases, J lost 1 base, and 14 bases lay in between. Germline V CDR1 and CDR2: KGHSH, LQKENI. The CDR3 is made up of 16 amino acids. CDR3 region: CASSLSRGASYNEQFF. CDR3 sequence (DNA): TGTGCCAGCTCACTTTCGAGGGGGGCGTCCTACAATGAGCAGTTCTTC. Variable domain in full (rest from reference TRBV18 and TRBJ2-1): NAGVMQNPRHLVRRRGQEARLRCSPMKGHSHVYWYRQLPEEGLKFMVYLQKENIIDESGMPKERFSAEFPKEGPSILRIQQVVRGDSAAYFCASSLSRGASYNEQFFGPGTRLTVL.

Turning to this clonotype: Just one base apart from a much larger clone, this may be a read error. The rearrangement links TRBV5-1 to TRBJ2-2; either TRBD1 or TRBD2 may fit D (5 bases each). This CDR3 comprises 15 residues. Germline V gives CDR1 SGHRS, CDR2 YFSETQ. The CDR3 nucleotides are TGCGCCGGCAGCTTGCCAGGGACCACCACCGGGGAGCTGTTTTTT. This gives the protein CAGSLPGTTTGELFF.

About this clonotype: This CDR3 fails to terminate in the conserved phenylalanine or tryptophan, so it likely reflects a read error. J is TRBJ2-7 and V is TRBV7-2, with D possibly matching TRBD1 (6 bases). Germline CDR1 is SGHTA and CDR2 is FQGNSA. The CDR3 runs to 14 residues. The CDR3 protein is CAGSWTENQPQQYL. The CDR3 nucleotides read TGTGCCGGCAGCTGGACAGAGAATCAGCCCCAGCAGTACCTC.

This clonotype was counted ten times or more. The junction differs from germline at one of its ends, possibly a read error. This CDR3 is CASSPSGGSYEQYF. The CDR3 coding sequence is TGTGCTAGCAGCCCCTCGGGGGGCTCCTACGAGCAGTACTTC. J is TRBJ2-7 and V is TRBV7-7; 7 bases are shared with TRBD2. The CDR3 is 14 amino acids. CDR1 SSHAT and CDR2 FNYEAQ come from the germline V gene (reference sequence). The full variable domain, completed using reference TRBV7-7 and TRBJ2-7, is GAGVSQSPRYKVTKRGQDVTLRCDPISSHATLYWYQQALGQGPEFLTYFNYEAQPDKSGLPSDRFSAERPEGSISTLTIQRTEQRDSAMYRCASSPSGGSYEQYFGPGTRLTVT.